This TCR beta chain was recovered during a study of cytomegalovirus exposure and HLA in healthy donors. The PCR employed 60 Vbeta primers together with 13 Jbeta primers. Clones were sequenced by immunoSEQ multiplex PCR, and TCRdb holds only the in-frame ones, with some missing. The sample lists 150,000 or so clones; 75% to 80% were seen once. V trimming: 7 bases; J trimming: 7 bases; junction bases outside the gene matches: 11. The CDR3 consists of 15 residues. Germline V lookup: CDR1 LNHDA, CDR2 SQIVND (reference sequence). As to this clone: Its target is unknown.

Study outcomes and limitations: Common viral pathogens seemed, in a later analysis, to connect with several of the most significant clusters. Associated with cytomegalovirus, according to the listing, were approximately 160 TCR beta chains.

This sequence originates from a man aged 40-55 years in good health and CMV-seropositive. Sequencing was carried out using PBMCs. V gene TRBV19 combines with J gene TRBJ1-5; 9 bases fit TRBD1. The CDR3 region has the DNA TGTGCCAGTAACCCGGACAGGGGAGGTTGGCAGCCCCAGCATTTT. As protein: CASNPDRGGWQPQHF.